This paragraph reports one T cell receptor beta chain. As yet, its antigen is unknown. The CDR3 is 15 amino acids. V was clipped by 2 bases and J by 4 bases, with 13 bases between them. Per germline, CDR1 MNHEY and CDR2 SVGAGI. This specimen belongs to a study of cytomegalovirus exposure and HLA in healthy donors. Looking at the study overall: Of some 400 genotyped donors, around 80% grouped in the Caucasian-associated ancestry cluster. Study results and limitations: Later, TCR association rates were found to vary by HLA locus, highest for DRB1 and lowest for HLA-C. In an earlier analysis, productive rearrangement rates for most beta V segments clustered near 87% or 30%.

PCR employed 60 Vbeta and 13 Jbeta primers. Produced via immunoSEQ multiplex PCR; TCRdb's table is partial and in-frame only. The data contain some 100,000 clones, 70% to 80% of them singletons. The clonotype was recovered from a male donor in good health and CMV-seropositive. Sequencing used PBMCs. The chain has TRBV6-5 and TRBJ2-3; a weak D match, TRBD1 (6 bases). CDR3 in amino acids: CASSYAGANADTQYF. The CDR3 DNA sequence: TGTGCCAGCAGTTACGCAGGGGCGAATGCAGATACGCAGTATTTT.